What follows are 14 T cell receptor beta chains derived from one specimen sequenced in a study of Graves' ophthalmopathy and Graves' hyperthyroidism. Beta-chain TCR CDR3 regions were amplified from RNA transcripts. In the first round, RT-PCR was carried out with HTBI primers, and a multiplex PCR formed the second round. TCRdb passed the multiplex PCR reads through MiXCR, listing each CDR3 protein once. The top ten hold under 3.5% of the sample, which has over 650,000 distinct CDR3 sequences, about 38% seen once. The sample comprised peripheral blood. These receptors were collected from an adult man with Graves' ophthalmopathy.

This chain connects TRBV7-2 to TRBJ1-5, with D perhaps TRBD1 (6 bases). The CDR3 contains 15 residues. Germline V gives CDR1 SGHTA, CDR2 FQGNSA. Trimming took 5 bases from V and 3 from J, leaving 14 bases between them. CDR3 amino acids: CASSQIQGNNQPQHF. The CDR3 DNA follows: TGTGCCAGCAGCCAGATTCAGGGGAACAATCAGCCCCAGCATTTT.

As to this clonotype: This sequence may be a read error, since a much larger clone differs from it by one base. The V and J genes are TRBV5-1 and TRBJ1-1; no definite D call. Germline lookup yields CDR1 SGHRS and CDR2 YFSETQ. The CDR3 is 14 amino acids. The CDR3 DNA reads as TGCGCCAGCAGCTTGGTTTGGCTGAACACTGGAGCTTTCTTT. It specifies CASSLVWLNTGAFF.

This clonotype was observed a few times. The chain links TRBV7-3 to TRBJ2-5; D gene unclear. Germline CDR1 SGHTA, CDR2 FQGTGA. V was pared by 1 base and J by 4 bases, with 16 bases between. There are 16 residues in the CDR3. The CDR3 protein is CASSLIGSGQLETQYF. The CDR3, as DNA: TGTGCCAGCAGCTTAATCGGTTCCGGCCAGCTAGAGACCCAGTACTTC.

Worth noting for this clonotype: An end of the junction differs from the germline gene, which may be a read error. Here the CDR3 reads CASSPGQELSYEQYF. CDR3 sequence (DNA): TGTGCCAGCAGCCCCGGACAGGAACTCTCCTACGAGCAGTACTTC. The genes are TRBV5-1 and TRBJ2-7, with 7 bases fitting TRBD1. The CDR3 loop spans 15 amino acids. Germline CDR1 SGHRS, CDR2 YFSETQ.

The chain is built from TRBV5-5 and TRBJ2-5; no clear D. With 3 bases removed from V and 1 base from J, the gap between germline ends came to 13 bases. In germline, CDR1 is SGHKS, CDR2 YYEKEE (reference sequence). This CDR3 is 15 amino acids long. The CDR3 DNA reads TGTGCCAGCAGCTCGGACGACCAGCCCCAAGAGACCCAGTACTTC. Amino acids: CASSSDDQPQETQYF.

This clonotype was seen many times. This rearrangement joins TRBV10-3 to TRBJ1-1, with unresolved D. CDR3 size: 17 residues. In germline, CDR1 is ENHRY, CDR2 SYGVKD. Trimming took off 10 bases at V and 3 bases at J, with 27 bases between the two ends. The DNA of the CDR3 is TGTGCCAGCCCTGCTATATGGAGTAAAGGGATAGACACTGAAGCTTTCTTT. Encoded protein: CASPAIWSKGIDTEAFF.

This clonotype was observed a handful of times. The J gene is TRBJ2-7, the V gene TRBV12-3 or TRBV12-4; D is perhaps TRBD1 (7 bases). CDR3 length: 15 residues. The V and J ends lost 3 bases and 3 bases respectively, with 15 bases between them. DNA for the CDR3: TGTGCCAGCAGTTTCTCCCCAGGGGGGTTCTACGAGCAGTACTTC. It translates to CASSFSPGGFYEQYF.

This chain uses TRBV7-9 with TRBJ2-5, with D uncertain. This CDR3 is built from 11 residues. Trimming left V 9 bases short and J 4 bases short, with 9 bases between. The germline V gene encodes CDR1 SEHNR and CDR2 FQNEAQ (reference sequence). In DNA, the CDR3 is TGTGCCAGGCAGGTCGGAGAGACCCAGTACTTC. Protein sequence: CARQVGETQYF.

The CDR3 DNA is TGTTCCGGCAGTTGGGCATCAACTAATGAAAAACTGTTTTTT. Translated: CSGSWASTNEKLFF. This rearrangement joins TRBV7-9 to TRBJ1-4, with unresolved D. The CDR3 runs 14 residues. CDR1 SEHNR and CDR2 FQNEAQ come from the germline V gene (reference sequence).

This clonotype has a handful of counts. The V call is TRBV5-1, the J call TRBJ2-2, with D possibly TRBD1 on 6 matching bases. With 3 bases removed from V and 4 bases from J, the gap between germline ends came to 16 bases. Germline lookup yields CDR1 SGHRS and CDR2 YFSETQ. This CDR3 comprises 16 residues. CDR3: CASSSVDSSSTGELFF. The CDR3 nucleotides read TGCGCCAGCAGCTCGGTGGACAGTTCGAGCACCGGGGAGCTGTTTTTT. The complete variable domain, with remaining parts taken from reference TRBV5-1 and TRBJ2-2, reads KAGVTQTPRYLIKTRGQQVTLSCSPISGHRSVSWYQQTPGQGLQFLFEYFSETQRNKGNFPGRFSGRQFSNSRSEMNVSTLELGDSALYLCASSSVDSSSTGELFFGEGSRLTVL.

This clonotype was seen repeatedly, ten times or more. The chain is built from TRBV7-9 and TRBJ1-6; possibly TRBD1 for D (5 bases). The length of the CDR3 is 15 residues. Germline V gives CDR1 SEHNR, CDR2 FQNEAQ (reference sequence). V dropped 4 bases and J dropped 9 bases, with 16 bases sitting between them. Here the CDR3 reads CASSYNPGGISPLHF. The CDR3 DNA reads TGTGCCAGCAGCTACAATCCTGGGGGTATTTCACCCCTCCACTTT.

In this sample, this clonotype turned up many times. In nucleotides, the CDR3 is TGTGCCAGCAGTTCCCTTTATGGCTACACCTTC. It encodes CASSSLYGYTF. The chain carries TRBV12-3 or TRBV12-4 and TRBJ1-2; the D is unclear. The CDR3 is 11 amino acids. V was cut by 4 bases and J by 5 bases, with 5 bases left in between.

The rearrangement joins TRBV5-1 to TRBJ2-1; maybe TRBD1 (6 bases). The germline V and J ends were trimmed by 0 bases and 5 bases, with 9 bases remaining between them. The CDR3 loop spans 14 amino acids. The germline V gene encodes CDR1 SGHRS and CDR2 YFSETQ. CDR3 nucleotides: TGCGCCAGCAGCTTGGGAGGACAGAACAATGAGCAGTTCTTC. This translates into CASSLGGQNNEQFF.

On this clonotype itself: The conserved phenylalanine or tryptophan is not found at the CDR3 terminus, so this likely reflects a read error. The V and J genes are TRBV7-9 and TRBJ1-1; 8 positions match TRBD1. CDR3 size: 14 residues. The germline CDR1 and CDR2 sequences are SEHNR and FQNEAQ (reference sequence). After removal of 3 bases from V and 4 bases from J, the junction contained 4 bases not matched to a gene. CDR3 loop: CASSFAGGGTEAFL. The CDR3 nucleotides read TGTGCCAGCAGCTTCGCAGGGGGCGGCACTGAAGCTTTCCTT.